This T cell receptor (beta chain) was recovered during a study of blood T cell repertoires in COVID-19. Study summary: Some COVID-19 samples were acute and others convalescent; all came from the United States, Italy and Spain. T cells, B-cell-depleted T cells, or PBMCs supplied cDNA or gDNA.

Germline values: CDR1 SGDLS, CDR2 YYNGEE. J gave up 6 bases and V 3 bases, and 12 bases lay outside the gene matches. The CDR3 sequence is 16 residues long. Authors' data handling: Using reference gene primer amplification, nucleated cell counts were estimated. TCRdb's copy holds only in-frame clones and misses some; the assay was immunoSEQ multiplex PCR. V and J calls plus clone size are reproduced from that table; the DNA served to infer D and trimming. The repertoire holds about 260,000 clones, with roughly nine tenths as singletons. V gene TRBV9 combines with J gene TRBJ2-1; 7 bases are shared with TRBD1. The sequencing sample was made of peripheral blood. This sequence was found in a woman in her fifties or sixties who had recovered from COVID-19. As DNA, the CDR3 is TGTGCCAGCAGCGACCCGACAGGGTCGTACAGCAATGAGCAGTTCTTC. This gives the protein CASSDPTGSYSNEQFF.